These 11 T cell receptor beta chains share one sample of origin, sequenced in a study of blood T cells in healthy people across ages. Primed by a sample-barcoded 5' primer and a J-beta primer mix, a second PCR proceeded for about 6 to 12 cycles. A single record per CDR3 protein comes from TCRdb applying MiXCR to the 5' RACE reads. The repertoire consists of more than 1.4 million distinct CDR3 sequences, with 35% to 45% occurring once and the leading ten covering 6.5% to 10%. The source material was blood. The receptors shown here come from a woman younger than 30 in good health.

The gene calls are TRBV6-5 and TRBJ1-1; perhaps TRBD1 as D (5 bases). CDR1 is MNHEY and CDR2 is SVGAGI in the germline V gene. Trimming shortened V by 9 bases and J by 4 bases, and 15 bases separated the two germline ends. The CDR3 sequence is 13 residues long. The CDR3 DNA reads TGTGCCAGTACCGGGACTATGGCCACTGAAGCTTTCTTT. This encodes CASTGTMATEAFF.

The J gene is TRBJ2-1, the V gene TRBV7-8, with D possibly being TRBD2 (6 bases). This CDR3 has 16 amino acids. Deletions cut 3 bases from V and 0 bases from J, with 12 bases between. Germline assignment: CDR1 SGHVS and CDR2 FQNEAQ. Here the CDR3 reads CASSLIRGSSYNEQFF. In DNA form, the CDR3 reads TGTGCCAGCAGCTTGATTCGGGGGAGCTCCTACAATGAGCAGTTCTTC.

Of note for this clonotype: Its ends do not fully match the called genes, so a read error is possible. The chain links TRBV24-1 to TRBJ2-2, with 8 bases aligning to TRBD2. The CDR3 is 14 amino acids. The germline V gene encodes CDR1 KGHDR and CDR2 SFDVKD. The CDR3 reads CATRAGEDTGELFF. CDR3 nucleotides: TGTGCCACTCGAGCGGGAGAAGACACCGGTGAGCTGTTTTTT.

The chain employs TRBV24-1 and TRBJ1-1; 7 nucleotides align to TRBD1. This CDR3 has 13 residues. The ends lost 4 bases at V and 7 bases at J; junction bases unmatched: 5. Germline values: CDR1 KGHDR, CDR2 SFDVKD. The CDR3 spells CATSDRDSDEAFF. As DNA, the CDR3 is TGTGCCACCAGTGACCGGGACAGCGATGAAGCTTTCTTT.

The rearrangement joins TRBV25-1 to TRBJ2-1; possible D gene TRBD1, 6 bases. Germline lookup yields CDR1 MGHDK and CDR2 SYGVNS. The CDR3 loop spans 13 amino acids. Trimming left V 0 bases short and J 10 bases short, with 10 bases between. CDR3 sequence: CASSEYNRAEQFF. CDR3 in DNA: TGTGCCAGCAGTGAATATAACAGGGCAGAGCAGTTCTTC.

This clonotype occurred a few times. V gene TRBV7-2 combines with J gene TRBJ2-7, with D hard to call. Between the trimmed V and J ends, which lost 1 base and 2 bases, there was a span of 9 bases. The CDR3 spans 14 residues. The V gene's germline CDR1 is SGHTA and CDR2 FQGNSA. Here the CDR3 DNA reads TGTGCCAGCAGCTTAGTCGTCAGCACCTACGAGCAGTACTTC. This translates into CASSLVVSTYEQYF.

In its sample, this clonotype was seen a few times. V and J are TRBV7-9 and TRBJ2-7; no clear D. In germline, CDR1 is SEHNR, CDR2 FQNEAQ (reference sequence). With 3 bases removed from V and 0 bases from J, the gap between germline ends came to 9 bases. The CDR3 totals 14 residues. This CDR3 reads CASSFEYDSYEQYF. The CDR3 nucleotides read TGTGCCAGCAGCTTCGAATACGACTCCTACGAGCAGTACTTC.

The chain uses TRBV3-1 and TRBJ2-1, with D possibly TRBD1 on 6 matching bases. This CDR3 spans 16 amino acids. V shed 5 bases and J shed 2 bases, with 16 bases lying between them. Germline values: CDR1 LGHDT, CDR2 YNNKEL (reference sequence). The CDR3 bases are TGTGCCAGCAGCGGTAGACGGACAGAGACCTACAATGAGCAGTTCTTC. Protein product: CASSGRRTETYNEQFF.

The chain is built from TRBV5-1 and TRBJ2-3; TRBD2 is a possible D gene (6 bases). V shed 4 bases and J shed 1 base, with 16 bases lying between them. This CDR3 contains 16 residues. CDR1 SGHRS and CDR2 YFSETQ come from the germline V gene. The CDR3 DNA sequence: TGCGCCAGCAGCCCAGGCGGGGAGTTTCGCACAGATACGCAGTATTTT. This gives the protein CASSPGGEFRTDTQYF.

This clonotype was observed at least ten times. The J gene is TRBJ1-2, the V gene TRBV27; D is possibly TRBD1 (5 bases). Germline lookup yields CDR1 MNHEY and CDR2 SMNVEV (reference sequence). V lost 3 bases, J lost 8 bases, and 19 bases lay in between. There are 15 residues in the CDR3. CDR3 DNA: TGTGCCAGCAGTTTCCGGGGCAACAAAGCGGGAGGCTACACCTTC. Protein sequence: CASSFRGNKAGGYTF.

As regards this clonotype: It is likely a read error: a sequence one base away is far more abundant. J is TRBJ2-3 and V is TRBV2; tentative D call: TRBD2 (6 bases). The CDR3 consists of 14 residues. Germline V gene sequence: CDR1 SNHLY, CDR2 FYNNEI. With 5 bases removed from V and 4 bases from J, the gap between germline ends came to 13 bases. The CDR3 spells CASSPGLSSDTQYF. The CDR3 nucleotides are TGTGCCAGCAGTCCGGGACTGAGCTCAGATACGCAGTATTTT.